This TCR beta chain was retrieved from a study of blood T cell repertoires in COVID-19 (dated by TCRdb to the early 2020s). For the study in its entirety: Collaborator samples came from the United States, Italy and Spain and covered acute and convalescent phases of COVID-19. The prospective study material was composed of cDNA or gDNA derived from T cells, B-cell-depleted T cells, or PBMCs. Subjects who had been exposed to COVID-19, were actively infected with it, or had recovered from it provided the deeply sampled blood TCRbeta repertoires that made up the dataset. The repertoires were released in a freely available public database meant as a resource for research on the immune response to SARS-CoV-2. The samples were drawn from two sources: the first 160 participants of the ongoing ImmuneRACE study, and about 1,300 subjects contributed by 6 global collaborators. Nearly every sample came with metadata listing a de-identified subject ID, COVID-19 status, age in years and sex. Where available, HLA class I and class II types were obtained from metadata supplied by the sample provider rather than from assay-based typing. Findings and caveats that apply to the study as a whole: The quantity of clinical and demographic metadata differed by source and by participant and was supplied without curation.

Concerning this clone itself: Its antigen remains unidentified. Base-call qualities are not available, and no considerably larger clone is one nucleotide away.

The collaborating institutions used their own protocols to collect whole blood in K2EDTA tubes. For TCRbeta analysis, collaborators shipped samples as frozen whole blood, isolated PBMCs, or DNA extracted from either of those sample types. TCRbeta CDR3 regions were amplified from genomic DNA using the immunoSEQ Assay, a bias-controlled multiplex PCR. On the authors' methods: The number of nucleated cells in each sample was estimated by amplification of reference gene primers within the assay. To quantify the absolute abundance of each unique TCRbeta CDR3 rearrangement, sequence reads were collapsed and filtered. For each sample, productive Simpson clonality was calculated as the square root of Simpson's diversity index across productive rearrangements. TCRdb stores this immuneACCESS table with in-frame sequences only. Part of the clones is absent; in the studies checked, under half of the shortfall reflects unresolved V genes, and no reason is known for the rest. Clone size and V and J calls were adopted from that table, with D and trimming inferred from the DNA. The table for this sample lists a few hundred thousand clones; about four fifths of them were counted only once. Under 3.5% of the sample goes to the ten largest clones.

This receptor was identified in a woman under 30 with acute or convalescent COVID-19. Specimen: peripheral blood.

The sequenced DNA: TGTGCCAGCTGGACTGTGGCACCCCGAAAGACTGAAGCTTTCTTT. This sequence encodes CASWTVAPRKTEAFF. Recombination connected TRBV27 to TRBJ1-1; the D gene cannot be resolved reliably. Based on the germline V gene (reference sequence), the CDR1 and CDR2 sequences are MNHEY and SMNVEV. There are 15 amino acids in the CDR3, from cysteine to phenylalanine inclusive. Only the CDR3 part of the read is kept: 45 bases, read in frame from the first base. V drops 8 bases and J drops 5 bases, leaving 21 bases in between.